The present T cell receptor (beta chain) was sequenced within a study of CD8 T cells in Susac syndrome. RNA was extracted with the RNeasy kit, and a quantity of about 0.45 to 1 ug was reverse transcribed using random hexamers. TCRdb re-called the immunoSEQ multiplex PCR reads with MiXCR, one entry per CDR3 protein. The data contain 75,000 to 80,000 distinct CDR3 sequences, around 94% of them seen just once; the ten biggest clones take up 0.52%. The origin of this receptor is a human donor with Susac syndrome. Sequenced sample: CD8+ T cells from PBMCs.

For the CDR3, the DNA is TGTGCCACCAGTAGGGCCTACAATGAGCAGTTCTTC. Its protein is CATSRAYNEQFF. The chain employs TRBV24-1 and TRBJ2-1; no firm D call. Germline V gene sequence: CDR1 KGHDR, CDR2 SFDVKD. V dropped 6 bases and J dropped 2 bases, with 4 bases sitting between them. This CDR3 contains 12 residues.